What follows describes a single T cell receptor beta chain. This clonotype was seen a handful of times. Its target antigen remains unknown. The input lacks base qualities; no much larger clone sits a single base away. These data originate in a study of T-cell memory formation after mild COVID-19 (dated by TCRdb to the early 2020s). For context, the study as a whole: TCR sequence clusters from the two donors were found to be largely donor specific. In a couple of donors, T-cell clones that expanded and contracted after mild COVID-19 were tracked by sequencing TCRalpha and TCRbeta repertoires over time. The cohort was made up of two young adult volunteers, one female and one male, who were previously healthy.

The research as a whole found: SARS-CoV-2 specificity of the second-wave clones peaking on day 37 was not confirmed. Contracting CD4+ clones turned up mainly in the CM and EM memory subsets, whereas EMRA was where CD8+ clones were enriched. Some responding clones were found in pre-infection memory, which suggests that pre-existing cross-reactive memory T cells took part in the SARS-CoV-2 response. The study included only a couple of mild cases, and larger cohorts that include severe cases with pre-infection samples were judged to be necessary. Clones that contracted from day 15 to 85 showed balanced CD4/CD8 phenotypes, whereas a second wave of clones that expanded from day 15 to 37 leaned towards CD4+.

The CDR3 numbers 13 residues from cysteine through phenylalanine. This entry keeps only the CDR3 DNA: 39 bases, framed from base 1. V gives up 5 bases and J gives up 9 bases, and the segment between their germline ends measures 14 bases. As encoded in the germline V gene, CDR1 is SGHAT while CDR2 is FQNNGV. PBMCs were isolated by Ficoll-Paque density gradient centrifugation. Reads for this sample came from an Illumina NovaSeq 6000. Using 5'RACE with constant-segment primers, TCRalpha and TCRbeta cDNA libraries were constructed, with sample barcodes and unique molecular identifiers added in the process. Trizol reagent was used to extract RNA from every sample. The libraries were amplified in two PCR steps, and the second step added a second sample barcode and Illumina TruSeq adapters. Sequencing of libraries was performed on an Illumina NovaSeq with 2 x 150 bp paired-end reads. Turning to the authors' computational methods: The reads were demultiplexed and collapsed into UMI-guided consensus sequences using migec v1.2.7. With mixcr v2.1.11, UMI consensuses were aligned to TRA and TRB V and J templates and assembled into clonotypes. Clonotypes were classified as expanded or contracted when called significant by both edgeR and NoisET, with noise models trained on biological replicates. For edgeR calls, a false discovery rate-adjusted p below 0.01 and a log2 fold-change threshold of 1 were applied. As an exploratory analysis of dynamics, max-normalized trajectories of the 1000 most abundant clonotypes were examined by PCA with hierarchical clustering. Separately sequenced CD4+ and CD8+ repertoires were used to assign the CD4 or CD8 phenotype of responding clones. Clones were called with MiXCR by TCRdb after fastp trimmed the public reads at Q25, and only in-frame beta chains were retained. All rows with the same CDR3 protein become a single entry with the most common DNA and genes. The V and J calls come from TCRdb's annotation, not from the publication. Recorded for this sample are 50,000 or so distinct CDR3 sequences; 9.3% of them occurred a single time. The top ten clonotypes cover around 11% of the sample.

The receptor chain draws on TRBV11-2 and TRBJ1-5; TRBD1 is a possible D gene, resting on 5 matching bases. This TCR was recovered from an adult woman who had mild COVID-19 (a few samples of this study predate the infection). The sample titles of this study are shuffled in the database, so cell type and time point are left out; the donor was told from shared clones. Sequenced: PBMCs or a T cell subset sorted from them (not recorded which). The DNA is as follows: TGTGCCAGCAGCGCTTCCCCCGGGGGGCCCCAGCATTTT. It is translated as CASSASPGGPQHF.